The next 4 T cell receptor beta chains were all read from a single sample in a study of T cells in Graves' hyperthyroidism and ophthalmopathy. From RNA transcripts, TCR beta CDR3 regions were amplified. A first-round RT-PCR of the TCR CDR3 used the HTBI primer set. Via MiXCR, TCRdb re-called the multiplex PCR reads, giving one row per CDR3 protein. The table records hundreds of thousands of distinct CDR3 sequences, 18% of them present only once. Sequenced: blood. These receptors were collected from a woman aged 45-60 years with Graves' hyperthyroidism that later progressed to Graves' ophthalmopathy.

Ten or more counts support this clonotype. This rearrangement joins TRBV3-1 to TRBJ1-4; the match to TRBD1 covers 7 bases. CDR1 is LGHDT and CDR2 is YNNKEL in the germline V gene (reference sequence). This CDR3 region has 15 residues. Germline trimming cut 1 base from V and 6 bases from J; bases unmatched to any gene: 5. CDR3 coding DNA: TGTGCCAGCAGCCAAGTGACAGGGTCGCATGAAAAACTGTTTTTT. This gives the protein CASSQVTGSHEKLFF.

In this sample, this clonotype turned up a few times. The chain has TRBV7-9 and TRBJ2-1; perhaps TRBD1 as D (6 bases). In germline, CDR1 is SEHNR, CDR2 FQNEAQ (reference sequence). With 2 bases removed from V and 3 bases from J, the gap between germline ends came to 11 bases. The CDR3 extends over 15 amino acids. The CDR3 nucleotides read TGTGCCAGCAGCTTATTGTCAGGGGACTACAATGAGCAGTTCTTC. Protein sequence: CASSLLSGDYNEQFF.

This clonotype was observed many times. The V and J genes are TRBV27 and TRBJ2-7, with D unclear. Germline V gives CDR1 MNHEY, CDR2 SMNVEV (reference sequence). V dropped 6 bases and J dropped 4 bases, with 13 bases sitting between them. There are 13 residues in the CDR3. The CDR3, as DNA: TGTGCCAGCAGCTTAGGACCGGTTTACGAGCAGTACTTC. It is translated as CASSLGPVYEQYF.

There are many counts of this clonotype. The genes are TRBV27 and TRBJ2-1; D is possibly TRBD1 or TRBD2 (5 bases each). The germline V and J ends were trimmed by 0 bases and 2 bases, with 8 bases remaining between them. Germline loops: CDR1 MNHEY, CDR2 SMNVEV (reference sequence). The CDR3 is 15 residues long. The CDR3 spells CASSLSGVPYNEQFF. The CDR3 nucleotides read TGTGCCAGCAGTTTATCGGGGGTTCCCTACAATGAGCAGTTCTTC.